One and the same sample provided the 15 T cell receptor beta chains below, sequenced in a study of T-cell reconstitution after alpha-beta-depleted transplantation in children (dated by TCRdb to 2016 to 2017). Libraries were prepared through PCR. Reads for this sample came from an Illumina HiSeq 2500. To normalize quantification of the TCRbeta repertoire, the TCR libraries were built with molecular barcoding that relied on unique molecular identifiers. TCRdb redid the processing of the public reads, applying fastp at Q25 and MiXCR, and retained in-frame beta chains. Identical CDR3 protein sequences are pooled into one entry, listed with their most common genes and DNA. This sample gives roughly 200,000 distinct CDR3 sequences in total; roughly a tenth of them show up just once. The ten largest clonotypes hold approximately 30% of the sample. What this sample's treatment or condition label stands for: allogeneic hematopoietic cell transplantation with graft depleted of TCRalphabeta T cells and CD19 B cells.

The sample in question was PBMCs, obtained before TCRalphabeta/CD19-depleted stem cell transplant. The receptors here all came from a child under two years old with acute myeloid leukemia, due to receive a stem cell transplant.

This clonotype was counted many times. The V and J genes are TRBV12-3 or TRBV12-4 and TRBJ1-3; D may be TRBD1 (6 bases). This CDR3 is built from 18 residues. V gave up 0 bases and J gave up 1 base, with 16 bases separating them. In DNA form, the CDR3 reads TGTGCCAGCAGTTTAGCTGGGGGCCTTACCCTATCTGGAAACACCATATATTTT. Residues: CASSLAGGLTLSGNTIYF.

This clonotype appeared many times. This chain connects TRBV12-3 or TRBV12-4 to TRBJ1-5, with D hard to call. With 4 bases removed from V and 6 bases from J, the gap between germline ends came to 7 bases. The CDR3 spans 12 residues. CDR3: CASSSSTQPQHF. For the CDR3, the DNA is TGTGCCAGCAGTTCCTCGACTCAGCCCCAGCATTTT.

This clonotype occurred many times. This chain uses TRBV24-1 with TRBJ2-2; 7 nucleotides agree with TRBD1. J was trimmed by 7 bases and V by 10 bases; bases with no gene match: 2. Germline V CDR1 and CDR2: KGHDR, SFDVKD. This CDR3 comprises 11 residues. CDR3 sequence: CATQGNGELFF. DNA for the CDR3: TGTGCCACACAGGGGAACGGGGAGCTGTTTTTT.

This clonotype has ten or more counts. The gene calls are TRBV6-1 and TRBJ2-1, with D unresolved. V lost 8 bases and J lost 2, with 7 bases in between. The CDR3 runs to 12 residues. The germline V gene encodes CDR1 MNHNS and CDR2 SASEGT. This CDR3 is CASGITYNEQFF. CDR3 in DNA: TGTGCCAGCGGGATCACCTACAATGAGCAGTTCTTC.

This clonotype was seen many times. The chain uses TRBV15 and TRBJ2-1; 9 bases are a match to TRBD2. The CDR3 is 17 amino acids. The V and J ends lost 2 bases and 5 bases, in that order; junction bases with no gene match: 10. Germline V lookup: CDR1 LNHNV, CDR2 YYDKDF (reference sequence). The CDR3 spells CATSRSPLAGVHNEQFF. CDR3 sequence (DNA): TGTGCCACCAGCAGAAGTCCCTTAGCGGGAGTACACAATGAGCAGTTCTTC.

This rearrangement joins TRBV7-6 to TRBJ2-1; tentatively, D is TRBD2 (7 bases). In germline, CDR1 is SGHVS, CDR2 FNYEAQ. The CDR3 is 15 residues long. The V end lost 1 base, the J end lost 10 bases, and 17 bases lay between the germline ends. This CDR3 reads CASSLGVEGGLEQFF. The DNA for the CDR3 is TGTGCCAGCAGCTTAGGGGTGGAGGGGGGGCTCGAGCAGTTCTTC.

The sample holds many counts of this clonotype. The chain links TRBV28 to TRBJ2-5; D gene ambiguous. V dropped 2 bases and J dropped 5 bases, with 12 bases sitting between them. CDR3 length: 14 amino acids. Germline V gene lookup returns CDR1 MDHEN and CDR2 SYDVKM. The CDR3 DNA reads TGTGCCAGCAGTTTACCCCCACCTCGGGAGACCCAGTACTTC. It encodes CASSLPPPRETQYF.

This clonotype showed up many times. The junction departs from germline at one end; a sequencing error may be responsible. The CDR3 sequence: CSAGTSSHEQYF. DNA of the CDR3: TGCAGTGCCGGGACTAGCTCCCACGAGCAGTACTTC. The chain couples TRBV20-1 to TRBJ2-7; TRBD2 agrees at 9 bases. Per germline, CDR1 DFQATT and CDR2 SNEGSKA (reference sequence). The CDR3 extends over 12 amino acids.

In its sample, this clonotype was seen many times. The chain carries TRBV5-6 and TRBJ2-1; TRBD1 matches at 7 bases. This CDR3 is 15 amino acids long. The junction had 7 bases not matched to a gene; V was cut back by 2 bases and J by 5 bases. Germline V gene lookup returns CDR1 SGHDT and CDR2 YYEEEE. In DNA, the CDR3 is TGTGCCAGCAGCTTTAGGGACAGACCTGACAATGAGCAGTTCTTC. Its translation: CASSFRDRPDNEQFF.

This clonotype was counted many times. This chain connects TRBV27 to TRBJ2-1, with D perhaps TRBD2 (6 bases). Between the trimmed V and J ends, which lost 2 bases and 5 bases, there was a span of 10 bases. Germline CDR1 is MNHEY and CDR2 is SMNVEV (reference sequence). The CDR3 is made up of 14 amino acids. For the CDR3, the DNA is TGTGCCAGCAGTTTACCGGGAGCCCACAATGAGCAGTTCTTC. It is translated as CASSLPGAHNEQFF.

The J gene is TRBJ2-1, the V gene TRBV30; TRBD2 matches at 7 bases. Germline CDR1 reads GTSNPN; CDR2 reads SVGIG (reference sequence). The CDR3 has 15 amino acids. With V trimmed by 2 bases and J by 6 bases, 10 bases remained unmatched. The CDR3 reads CAWSLGGGSFNEQFF. CDR3 sequence (DNA): TGTGCCTGGAGTCTGGGCGGCGGGAGTTTCAATGAGCAGTTCTTC.

This clonotype was detected many times. V is TRBV5-1 and J is TRBJ2-7; 11 bases fit TRBD2. Germline V gene data show CDR1 as SGHRS and CDR2 as YFSETQ. V lost 2 bases, J lost 2 bases, and 0 bases stayed unmatched. The CDR3 extends over 14 amino acids. CDR3 nucleotides: TGCGCCAGCAGCTTACTAGCGGGAGCCTACGAGCAGTACTTC. This translates into CASSLLAGAYEQYF.

This clonotype was picked up many times. The chain carries TRBV20-1 and TRBJ2-2, with 8 bases fitting TRBD2. V dropped 6 bases and J dropped 6; count of bases not matched to a gene: 3. CDR1 and CDR2 from the germline V gene are DFQATT and SNEGSKA (reference sequence). This CDR3 spans 12 amino acids. CDR3 nucleotides: TGCAGTGCCACGGGACTAGCCGGGGAGCTGTTTTTT. It encodes CSATGLAGELFF.

This clonotype was detected ten times or more. The DNA for the CDR3 is TGCAGTGCTTGGGACTGGAGCTCCTACGAGCAGTACTTC. Translated, it gives CSAWDWSSYEQYF. The V call is TRBV20-1, the J call TRBJ2-7; a possible D gene is TRBD2 (6 bases). This CDR3 contains 13 residues. Germline V CDR1 and CDR2: DFQATT, SNEGSKA (reference sequence). V lost 5 bases and J 0 bases, leaving 11 bases between the germline ends.

The table lists this clonotype with many counts. The genes are TRBV12-3 or TRBV12-4 and TRBJ2-7; D is unresolved. V lost 0 bases to trimming and J lost 4 bases, with 7 bases between them. The CDR3 length is 13 residues. The CDR3 sequence: CASSLALRYEQYF. Written as DNA, the CDR3 is TGTGCCAGCAGTTTAGCGCTTAGGTACGAGCAGTACTTC.